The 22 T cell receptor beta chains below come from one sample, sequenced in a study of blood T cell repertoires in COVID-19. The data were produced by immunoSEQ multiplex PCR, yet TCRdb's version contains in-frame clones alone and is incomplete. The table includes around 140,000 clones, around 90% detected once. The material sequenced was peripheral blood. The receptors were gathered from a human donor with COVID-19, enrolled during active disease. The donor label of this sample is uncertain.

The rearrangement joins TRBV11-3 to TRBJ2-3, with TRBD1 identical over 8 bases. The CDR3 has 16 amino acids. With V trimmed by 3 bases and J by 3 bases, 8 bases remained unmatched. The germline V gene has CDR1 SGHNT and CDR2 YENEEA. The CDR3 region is CASSFLAGQGTDTQYF. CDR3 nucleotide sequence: TGTGCCAGCAGCTTCCTGGCTGGACAGGGAACAGATACGCAGTATTTT.

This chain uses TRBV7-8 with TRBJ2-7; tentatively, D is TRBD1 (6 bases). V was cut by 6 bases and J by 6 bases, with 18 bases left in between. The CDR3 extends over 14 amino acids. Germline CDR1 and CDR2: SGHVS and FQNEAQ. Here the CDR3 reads CASSLTGPGGEQYF. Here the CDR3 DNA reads TGTGCCAGCAGTCTTACAGGGCCTGGGGGCGAGCAGTACTTC.

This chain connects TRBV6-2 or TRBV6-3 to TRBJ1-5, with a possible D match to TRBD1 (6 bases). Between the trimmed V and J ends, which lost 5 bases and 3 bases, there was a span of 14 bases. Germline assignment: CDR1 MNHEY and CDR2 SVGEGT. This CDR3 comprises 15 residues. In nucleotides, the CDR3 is TGTGCCAGCAGTAAACACCGGGACAACAATCAGCCCCAGCATTTT. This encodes CASSKHRDNNQPQHF.

The CDR3 loop is CASSTGGNSPLHF. The CDR3 DNA reads TGTGCCAGTTCAACAGGGGGAAATTCACCCCTCCACTTT. The rearrangement joins TRBV28 to TRBJ1-6; 8 bases agree with TRBD1. The CDR3 consists of 13 residues. Germline-derived CDR1 and CDR2 are MDHEN and SYDVKM. J lost 7 bases, V lost 9 bases, and 5 bases had no gene match.

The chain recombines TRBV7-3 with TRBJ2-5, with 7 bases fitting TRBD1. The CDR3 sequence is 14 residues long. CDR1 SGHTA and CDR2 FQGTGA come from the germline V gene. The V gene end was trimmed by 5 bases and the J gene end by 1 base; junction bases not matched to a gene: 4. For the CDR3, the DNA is TGTGCCAGCAGCGAACAGGGGATCCAAGAGACCCAGTACTTC. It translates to CASSEQGIQETQYF.

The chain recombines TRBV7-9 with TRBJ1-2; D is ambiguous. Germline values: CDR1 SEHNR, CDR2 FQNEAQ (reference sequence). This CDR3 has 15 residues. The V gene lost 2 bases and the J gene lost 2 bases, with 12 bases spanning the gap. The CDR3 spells CASSLLVMINYGYTF. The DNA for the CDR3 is TGTGCCAGCAGCTTATTAGTTATGATAAACTATGGCTACACCTTC.

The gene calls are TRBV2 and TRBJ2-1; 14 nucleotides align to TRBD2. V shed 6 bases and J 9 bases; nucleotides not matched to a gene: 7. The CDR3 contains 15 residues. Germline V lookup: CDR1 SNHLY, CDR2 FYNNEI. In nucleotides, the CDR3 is TGTGCCAGCAGCCGGGGACTAGCGGGAGTCGTTGAGCAGTTCTTC. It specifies CASSRGLAGVVEQFF.

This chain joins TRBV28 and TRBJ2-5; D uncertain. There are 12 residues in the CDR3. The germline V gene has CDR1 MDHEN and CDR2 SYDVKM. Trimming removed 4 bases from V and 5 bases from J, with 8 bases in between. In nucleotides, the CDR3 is TGTGCCAGCAGTTCAGTGGGCGAGACCCAGTACTTC. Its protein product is CASSSVGETQYF.

The DNA of the CDR3 is TGTGCCAGCAGAACCGGGACAGGGGCCGGGGAGCTGTTTTTT. This gives the protein CASRTGTGAGELFF. The chain has TRBV6-5 and TRBJ2-2, with 10 bases identical to TRBD1. Germline CDR1 reads MNHEY; CDR2 reads SVGAGI. V was pared by 6 bases and J by 6 bases, with 4 bases of the junction left unmatched. CDR3 size: 14 residues.

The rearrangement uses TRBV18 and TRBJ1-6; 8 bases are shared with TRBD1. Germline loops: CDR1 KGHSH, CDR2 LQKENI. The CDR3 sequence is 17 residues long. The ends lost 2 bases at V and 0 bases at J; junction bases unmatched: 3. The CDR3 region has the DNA TGTGCCAGCTCACCAAGGACAGGGAGCTCCTATAATTCACCCCTCCACTTT. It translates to CASSPRTGSSYNSPLHF.

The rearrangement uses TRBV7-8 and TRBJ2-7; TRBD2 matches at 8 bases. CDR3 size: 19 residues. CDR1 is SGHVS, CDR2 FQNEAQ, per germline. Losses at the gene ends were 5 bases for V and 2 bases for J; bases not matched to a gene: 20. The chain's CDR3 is CASSGRYERSSGATYEQYF. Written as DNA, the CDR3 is TGTGCCAGCAGCGGTAGATACGAGCGGAGTAGCGGGGCGACCTACGAGCAGTACTTC.

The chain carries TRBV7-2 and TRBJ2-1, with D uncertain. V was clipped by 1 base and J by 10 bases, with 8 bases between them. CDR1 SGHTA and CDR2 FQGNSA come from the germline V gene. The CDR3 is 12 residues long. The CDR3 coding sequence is TGTGCCAGCAGCTTAGGTATATTGGAGCAGTTCTTC. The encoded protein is CASSLGILEQFF.

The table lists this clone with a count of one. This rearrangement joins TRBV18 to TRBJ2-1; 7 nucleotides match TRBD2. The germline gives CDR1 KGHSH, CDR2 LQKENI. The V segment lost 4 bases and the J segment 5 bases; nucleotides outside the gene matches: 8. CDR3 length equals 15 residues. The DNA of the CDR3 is TGTGCCAGCTCACTTTATGCGGGGGAGGACAATGAGCAGTTCTTC. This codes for CASSLYAGEDNEQFF. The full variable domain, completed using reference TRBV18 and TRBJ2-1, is NAGVMQNPRHLVRRRGQEARLRCSPMKGHSHVYWYRQLPEEGLKFMVYLQKENIIDESGMPKERFSAEFPKEGPSILRIQQVVRGDSAAYFCASSLYAGEDNEQFFGPGTRLTVL.

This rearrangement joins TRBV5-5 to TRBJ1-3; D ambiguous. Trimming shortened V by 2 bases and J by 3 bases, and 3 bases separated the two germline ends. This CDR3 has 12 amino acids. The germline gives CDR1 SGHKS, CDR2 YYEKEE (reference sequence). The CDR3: CASSFFGNTIYF. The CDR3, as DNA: TGTGCCAGCAGCTTCTTTGGAAACACCATATATTTT.

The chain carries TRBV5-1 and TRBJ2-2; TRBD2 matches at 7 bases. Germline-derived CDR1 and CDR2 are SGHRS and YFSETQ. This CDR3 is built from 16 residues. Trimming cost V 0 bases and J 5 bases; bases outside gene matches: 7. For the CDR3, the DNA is TGCGCCAGCAGCTTGGTGGTGGGAGCGGGGACCGGGGAGCTGTTTTTT. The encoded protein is CASSLVVGAGTGELFF.

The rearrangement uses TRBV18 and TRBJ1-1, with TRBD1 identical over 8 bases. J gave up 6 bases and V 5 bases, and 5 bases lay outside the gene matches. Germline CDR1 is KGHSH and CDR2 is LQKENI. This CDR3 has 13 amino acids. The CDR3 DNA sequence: TGTGCCAGCTCAACAGGGGGTGTCTCTGAAGCTTTCTTT. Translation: CASSTGGVSEAFF.

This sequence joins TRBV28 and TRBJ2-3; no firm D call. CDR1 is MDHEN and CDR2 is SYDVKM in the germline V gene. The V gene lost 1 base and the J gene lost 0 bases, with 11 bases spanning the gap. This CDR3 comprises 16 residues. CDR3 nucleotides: TGTGCCAGCAGTTTATCCCCTCGCACTAGCACAGATACGCAGTATTTT. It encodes CASSLSPRTSTDTQYF.

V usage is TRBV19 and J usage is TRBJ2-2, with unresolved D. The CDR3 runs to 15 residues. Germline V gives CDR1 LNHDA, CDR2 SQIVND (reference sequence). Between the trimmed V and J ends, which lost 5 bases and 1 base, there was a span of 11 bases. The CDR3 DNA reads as TGTGCCAGTAGTGGTTTTAGAGGGAACACCGGGGAGCTGTTTTTT. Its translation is CASSGFRGNTGELFF.

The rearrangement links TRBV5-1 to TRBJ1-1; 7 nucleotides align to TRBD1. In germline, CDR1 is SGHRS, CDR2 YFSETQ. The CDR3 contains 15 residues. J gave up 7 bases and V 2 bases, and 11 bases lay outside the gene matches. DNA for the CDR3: TGCGCCAGCAGCTTTGGTGCAGGGGGTAGTATTGAAGCTTTCTTT. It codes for CASSFGAGGSIEAFF.

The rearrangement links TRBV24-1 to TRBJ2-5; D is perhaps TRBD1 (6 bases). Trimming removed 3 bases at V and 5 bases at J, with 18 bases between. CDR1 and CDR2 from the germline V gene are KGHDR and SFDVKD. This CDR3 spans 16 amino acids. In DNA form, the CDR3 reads TGTGCCACCAGTGATCCCCGGGGTGGGGGCTTGGAGACCCAGTACTTC. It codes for CATSDPRGGGLETQYF.

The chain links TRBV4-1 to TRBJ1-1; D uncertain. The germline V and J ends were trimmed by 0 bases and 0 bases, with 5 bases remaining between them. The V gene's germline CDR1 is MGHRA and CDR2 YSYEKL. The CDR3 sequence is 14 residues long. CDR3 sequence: CASSQDRVNTEAFF. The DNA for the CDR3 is TGCGCCAGCAGCCAAGATCGCGTGAACACTGAAGCTTTCTTT.

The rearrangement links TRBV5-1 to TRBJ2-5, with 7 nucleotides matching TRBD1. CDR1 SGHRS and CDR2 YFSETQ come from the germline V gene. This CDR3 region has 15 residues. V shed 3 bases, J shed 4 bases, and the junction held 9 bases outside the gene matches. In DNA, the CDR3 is TGCGCCAGCAGCTCGCTGACAGGGTGGTTAGAGACCCAGTACTTC. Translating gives CASSSLTGWLETQYF.